In its sample, the clone carrying this T cell receptor (beta chain) was seen once. The data stem from a study of identical twins. TCRdb recomputed calls from the 5' RACE reads with MiXCR, one row per CDR3 protein. The table records over 500,000 distinct CDR3 sequences, less than 25% of them present only once. This sample also belongs to another study, concerning T cells expressing NK-cell markers. From that study: Obtained from sorted CD3+CD56+NKG2C+, CD3+CD56+NKG2C- and CD3+CD56-NKG2C+ T cells were the TCR beta repertoires. Seven donors tested HCMV-seropositive and one tested seronegative among the eight sequenced. The contribution of dominant NKG2C+ clonotypes to CD8+ T cells in five to seven donors was roughly 1.0-8%. These clonotypes, the leaders elsewhere, also led the CD3+CD56-NKG2C+ fraction in a few donors.

Sequencing input: CD4+ T cells sorted from blood. This sequence was found in a woman under 30 in good health.

The DNA for the CDR3 is TGTGCCAGCAGTAGGGACAGGGGGTCGGGGGAGACCCAGTACTTC. Protein product: CASSRDRGSGETQYF. J is TRBJ2-5 and V is TRBV6-1; 11 positions match TRBD1. This CDR3 region has 15 residues. Germline CDR1 is MNHNS and CDR2 is SASEGT. Germline trimming cut 5 bases from V and 5 bases from J; bases unmatched to any gene: 7.